The rows below give T cell receptor beta chains drawn from one sample of a study of metastatic and nonmetastatic thyroid tumors. TCRdb re-processed the PCR reads through MiXCR. The data show 150 to 200 clones, with roughly a third seen just once and 55% to 70% held by the top ten. The sequenced sample consisted of tumor tissue. These receptors were collected from a male donor with papillary thyroid cancer or a benign thyroid nodule (not recorded which). Some clones in this sample may be carry-over from other donors' samples. CDR3s include the opening cysteine and the closing phenylalanine or tryptophan. The D gene is left open where the match is weak. A row's size may be missing; if present it is once, few, many or a size class.

J: TRBJ2-1; size: .; V: TRBV30; D: .; CDR3: CAWSVSQGEQFF; DNA: TGTGCCTGGAGTGTATCGCAGGGGGAGCAGTTCTTC
J: TRBJ1-5; size: large; V: TRBV29-1; D: TRBD1; CDR3: CSVGQGGNQPQHF; DNA: TGCAGCGTTGGACAGGGAGGAAATCAGCCCCAGCATTTT
J: TRBJ2-5; size: .; V: TRBV11-3; D: .; CDR3: CASREAKTQYF; DNA: TGTGCCAGCCGCGAGGCGAAGACCCAGTACTTC
J: TRBJ2-2; size: .; V: TRBV6-5; D: TRBD2; CDR3: CASSYWGGRATGELFF; DNA: TGTGCCAGCAGTTACTGGGGCGGGAGGGCCACCGGGGAGCTGTTTTTT
J: TRBJ2-1; size: large; V: TRBV29-1; D: .; CDR3: CSVGREGDQRMDEQFF; DNA: TGCAGCGTCGGCCGCGAGGGGGACCAAAGAATGGATGAGCAGTTCTTC
J: TRBJ2-5; size: few; V: TRBV6-1; D: .; CDR3: CASKTDSNQETQYF; DNA: TGTGCCAGCAAGACAGACAGTAACCAAGAGACCCAGTACTTC
J: TRBJ2-7; size: .; V: TRBV5-1; D: TRBD2; CDR3: CASSAGAGPTSYEQYF; DNA: TGCGCCAGCAGTGCAGGAGCGGGGCCCACCTCCTACGAGCAGTACTTC
J: TRBJ2-7; size: .; V: TRBV7-2; D: .; CDR3: CASSLSPGQAYEQYF; DNA: TGTGCCAGCAGCCTAAGCCCGGGACAAGCCTACGAGCAGTACTTC
J: TRBJ1-1; size: .; V: TRBV20-1; D: .; CDR3: CSANSGTEYVGTEAFF; DNA: TGCAGTGCTAACTCCGGGACGGAGTATGTAGGCACTGAAGCTTTCTTT
J: TRBJ2-1; size: few; V: TRBV6-2/TRBV6-3; D: .; CDR3: CASSWVAEEQFF; DNA: TGTGCCAGCAGTTGGGTAGCGGAGGAGCAGTTCTTC
J: TRBJ2-7; size: large; V: TRBV7-8; D: .; CDR3: CASSLEPKGRPDEQYF; DNA: TGTGCCAGCAGCTTAGAACCCAAGGGGAGGCCCGACGAGCAGTACTTC
J: TRBJ1-2; size: once; V: TRBV5-1; D: .; CDR3: CASSLDRTGYTF; DNA: TGCGCCAGCAGCTTGGACAGGACAGGCTACACCTTC
J: TRBJ2-2; size: few; V: TRBV6-4; D: .; CDR3: CASSYSRAASTGELFF; DNA: TGTGCCAGCAGTTACTCTAGGGCAGCTTCCACCGGGGAGCTGTTTTTT
J: TRBJ2-7; size: few; V: TRBV27; D: TRBD1; CDR3: CASSSAGQGIPYEQYF; DNA: TGTGCCAGCAGTTCTGCGGGACAGGGGATTCCCTACGAGCAGTACTTC
J: TRBJ2-3; size: .; V: TRBV6-2/TRBV6-3; D: .; CDR3: CASIADSTDTQYF; DNA: TGTGCCAGCATAGCGGACAGCACAGATACGCAGTATTTT
J: TRBJ2-7; size: few; V: TRBV28; D: .; CDR3: CATVGQRTHYEQYF; DNA: TGTGCCACTGTGGGACAAAGAACCCACTACGAGCAGTACTTC
J: TRBJ2-1; size: .; V: TRBV6-6; D: TRBD2; CDR3: CASRTSGGAGDEQFF; DNA: TGTGCCAGCAGGACTAGCGGGGGGGCCGGGGATGAGCAGTTCTTC
J: TRBJ2-1; size: .; V: TRBV11-3; D: TRBD2; CDR3: CASSSGLAGFYNEQFF; DNA: TGTGCCAGCAGCTCGGGACTAGCGGGATTTTACAATGAGCAGTTCTTC
J: TRBJ1-2; size: few; V: TRBV6-4; D: TRBD1; CDR3: CASSDTGQGLYGYTF; DNA: TGTGCCAGCAGTGACACCGGACAGGGGCTGTATGGCTACACCTTC
J: TRBJ1-5; size: .; V: TRBV30; D: TRBD1; CDR3: CAWSGTGGSQPQHF; DNA: TGTGCCTGGAGCGGGACAGGGGGAAGTCAGCCCCAGCATTTT
J: TRBJ1-3; size: .; V: TRBV7-2; D: TRBD1; CDR3: CASSPTGAAGNTIYF; DNA: TGTGCCAGCAGCCCTACAGGGGCGGCGGGAAACACCATATATTTT
J: TRBJ2-2; size: .; V: TRBV7-3; D: .; CDR3: CASSLGGQGGELFF; DNA: TGTGCCAGCAGCTTAGGGGGGCAAGGCGGGGAGCTGTTTTTT
J: TRBJ2-2; size: few; V: TRBV12-3/TRBV12-4; D: .; CDR3: CASSSLAPTGELFF; DNA: TGTGCCAGCAGCTCCCTAGCGCCTACCGGGGAGCTGTTTTTT
J: TRBJ2-2; size: .; V: TRBV7-3; D: .; CDR3: CASSLGPSNTGELFF; DNA: TGTGCCAGCAGCTTAGGGCCTTCGAACACCGGGGAGCTGTTTTTT
J: TRBJ2-7; size: .; V: TRBV5-1; D: .; CDR3: CASSSSYEQYF; DNA: TGCGCCAGCAGCTCCTCCTACGAGCAGTACTTC
J: TRBJ1-2; size: .; V: TRBV6-2/TRBV6-3; D: .; CDR3: CASRTGQLTNYGYTF; DNA: TGTGCCAGCAGGACTGGACAGCTAACTAACTATGGCTACACCTTC
J: TRBJ2-7; size: few; V: TRBV6-5; D: .; CDR3: CASSYSFRGGLDEQYF; DNA: TGTGCCAGCAGTTACTCGTTCAGGGGAGGACTCGACGAGCAGTACTTC
J: TRBJ1-2; size: .; V: TRBV4-1; D: TRBD1; CDR3: CASSQAGTGLYGYTF; DNA: TGCGCCAGCAGCCAGGCCGGGACAGGGCTCTATGGCTACACCTTC
J: TRBJ1-2; size: few; V: TRBV19; D: TRBD1; CDR3: CASSTWTGGRGYTF; DNA: TGTGCCAGTAGTACTTGGACAGGGGGCAGGGGCTACACCTTC
J: TRBJ2-3; size: hyperexpanded; V: TRBV28; D: .; CDR3: CASQFVQGTDTQYF; DNA: TGTGCCAGCCAGTTTGTGCAGGGCACAGATACGCAGTATTTT
J: TRBJ1-6; size: few; V: TRBV14; D: .; CDR3: CASSHDSSPLHF; DNA: TGTGCCAGCAGCCATGACAGTTCACCCCTCCACTTT
J: TRBJ1-1; size: few; V: TRBV27; D: .; CDR3: CASSFTPGEMNTEAFF; DNA: TGTGCCAGCAGTTTCACCCCGGGGGAAATGAACACTGAAGCTTTCTTT
J: TRBJ1-1; size: few; V: TRBV28; D: TRBD1; CDR3: CGSSLDRGMTFF; DNA: TGTGGCAGCAGTTTGGACAGGGGGATGACTTTCTTT
J: TRBJ2-1; size: few; V: TRBV12-3/TRBV12-4; D: .; CDR3: CASSYSNEQFF; DNA: TGTGCCAGCAGTTACAGCAATGAGCAGTTCTTC
J: TRBJ1-6; size: .; V: TRBV5-1; D: .; CDR3: CASSWAPGTSNSPLHF; DNA: TGCGCCAGCAGCTGGGCTCCCGGGACCTCTAATTCACCCCTCCACTTT
J: TRBJ2-3; size: .; V: TRBV11-3; D: .; CDR3: CASSSSHTDTQYF; DNA: TGTGCCAGCAGCTCTAGTCACACAGATACGCAGTATTTT
J: TRBJ2-5; size: few; V: TRBV6-1; D: TRBD2; CDR3: CASEPREGWETQYF; DNA: TGTGCCAGCGAACCGCGGGAGGGGTGGGAGACCCAGTACTTC
J: TRBJ2-5; size: .; V: TRBV11-2; D: .; CDR3: CASSFLQETQYF; DNA: TGTGCCAGCAGCTTTCTCCAAGAGACCCAGTACTTC
J: TRBJ2-7; size: .; V: TRBV28; D: .; CDR3: CASGPGRNSYEQYF; DNA: TGTGCCAGCGGTCCAGGACGCAACTCCTACGAGCAGTACTTC
J: TRBJ2-1; size: hyperexpanded; V: TRBV4-3; D: .; CDR3: CASSGGGRNEQFF; DNA: TGCGCCAGCAGCGGGGGTGGACGGAATGAGCAGTTCTTC
J: TRBJ2-3; size: .; V: TRBV6-1; D: TRBD2; CDR3: CASRQRTSGNPDTQYF; DNA: TGTGCCAGCAGACAACGGACTAGCGGGAACCCAGATACGCAGTATTTT